The entry below describes one TCR beta chain. Trimming took 7 bases from V and 5 from J, leaving 23 bases between them. The CDR3 runs 16 residues. Per germline, CDR1 SGHVS and CDR2 FQNEAQ. These data originate in a study of blood T cell repertoires in COVID-19. Looking at the study overall: PBMCs, B-cell-depleted T cells, or T cells provided the cDNA or gDNA that made up the material.

The authors' processing: Using reference gene primer amplification, nucleated cell counts were estimated. TCRdb's table, derived via immunoSEQ multiplex PCR, lists solely in-frame clones and lacks some. The DNA was the basis for D and trimming; V, J and clone size are from that table. The data contain about 100,000 clones, 80% of them singletons. The genes are TRBV7-8 and TRBJ1-1, with TRBD1 as a possible D gene (5 bases). The TCR was taken from a woman in her 70s with acute or convalescent COVID-19. The specimen was peripheral blood. CDR3 nucleotides: TGTGCCAGCACCCCATGGGGCGGCGGGGCAGGAACTGAAGCTTTCTTT. This translates into CASTPWGGGAGTEAFF.